Below are 32 T cell receptor beta chains sequenced from a single sample in a study of blood T cells in healthy people across ages. PCR was performed a second time for roughly 7 to 12 cycles using a sample-barcoded 5' primer and a J-beta primer mix. Each CDR3 protein is one row after TCRdb ran MiXCR on the 5' RACE reads. This table has about 500,000 distinct CDR3 sequences, 24% appearing once. These data are also associated with another study on T cells of mothers and their children.

What was sequenced was blood. The receptors shown here come from a boy aged 5-17 years in good health.

V is TRBV5-1 and J is TRBJ2-2; possible D gene TRBD2, 5 bases. Trimming left V 4 bases short and J 3 bases short, with 13 bases between. In germline, CDR1 is SGHRS, CDR2 YFSETQ. This CDR3 has 15 residues. In DNA, the CDR3 is TGCGCCAGCAGCAAGGGTGACGGGGACACCGGGGAGCTGTTTTTT. This codes for CASSKGDGDTGELFF. Full variable domain (outside the CDR3, taken from reference TRBV5-1 and TRBJ2-2): KAGVTQTPRYLIKTRGQQVTLSCSPISGHRSVSWYQQTPGQGLQFLFEYFSETQRNKGNFPGRFSGRQFSNSRSEMNVSTLELGDSALYLCASSKGDGDTGELFFGEGSRLTVL.

As regards this clonotype: Mismatch with germline at one junction end may stem from a read error. The rearrangement links TRBV6-2 or TRBV6-3 to TRBJ1-5, with TRBD1 matching over 8 bases. Germline values: CDR1 MNHEY, CDR2 SVGEGT. The CDR3 consists of 15 residues. The CDR3 here is CASNHRQGRNQPQQF. CDR3 nucleotides: TGTGCCAGCAACCACCGACAGGGGAGAAATCAGCCCCAGCAATTT.

J is TRBJ2-1 and V is TRBV4-2, with 8 bases matching TRBD2. The germline V gene has CDR1 LGHNA and CDR2 YNFKEQ. J gave up 8 bases and V 4 bases, and 10 bases lay outside the gene matches. The CDR3 is 15 amino acids. The DNA of the CDR3 is TGTGCCAGCAGCCCTGGAACAGCGGGAGAGCATGAGCAGTTCTTC. Translation: CASSPGTAGEHEQFF.

This clonotype occurred a few times. The CDR3 sequence is CASSNYGLAFEQFF. CDR3 nucleotides: TGTGCCAGCAGTAACTACGGACTAGCTTTTGAGCAGTTCTTC. This chain links TRBV6-2 or TRBV6-3 with TRBJ2-1; TRBD2 agrees at 8 bases. The CDR3 consists of 14 residues. The junction had 9 bases not matched to a gene; V was cut back by 5 bases and J by 9 bases. The V gene's germline CDR1 is MNHEY and CDR2 SVGEGT.

This clonotype was counted a few times. This rearrangement joins TRBV5-1 to TRBJ2-4; D unclear. Per germline, CDR1 SGHRS and CDR2 YFSETQ. The germline V and J ends were trimmed by 3 bases and 8 bases, with 21 bases remaining between them. This CDR3 contains 16 residues. The CDR3 protein is CASSSSGTAGRDIQYF. The CDR3 nucleotides are TGCGCCAGCAGCTCATCCGGCACCGCCGGTCGGGACATTCAGTACTTC.

This sequence joins TRBV6-2 or TRBV6-3 and TRBJ1-1, with 7 bases identical to TRBD1. Germline-derived CDR1 and CDR2 are MNHEY and SVGEGT. The junction had 7 bases not matched to a gene; V was cut back by 7 bases and J by 11 bases. CDR3 size: 11 residues. CDR3 coding DNA: TGTGCCAGCACATCAGGGGGAACGGCTTTCTTT. This translates into CASTSGGTAFF.

V usage is TRBV2 and J usage is TRBJ2-1; no reliable D call. The V gene's germline CDR1 is SNHLY and CDR2 FYNNEI. Trimming removed 5 bases from V and 3 bases from J, with 8 bases in between. The CDR3 is made up of 13 amino acids. CDR3 nucleotides: TGTGCCAGCAGTACTAACAGCTACAATGAGCAGTTCTTC. Protein product: CASSTNSYNEQFF.

This clonotype was observed a handful of times. The gene calls are TRBV27 and TRBJ1-4, with unresolved D. The CDR3 has 14 residues. Trimming pared 5 bases from V and 4 bases from J, leaving 11 bases between. The germline gives CDR1 MNHEY, CDR2 SMNVEV (reference sequence). CDR3 amino acids: CASSPVAGNEKLFF. The CDR3 region has the DNA TGTGCCAGCAGTCCCGTCGCCGGTAATGAAAAACTGTTTTTT.

V gene TRBV20-1 combines with J gene TRBJ2-7; tentative D call: TRBD1 (6 bases). Per germline, CDR1 DFQATT and CDR2 SNEGSKA (reference sequence). The CDR3 sequence is 15 residues long. V shed 3 bases and J shed 6 bases, with 21 bases lying between them. The CDR3 DNA reads as TGCAGTGCTAGTCCCTCCCAAGGGGGTTCAAGCGAGCAGTACTTC. This encodes CSASPSQGGSSEQYF.

This clonotype was counted between two and nine times. The chain's CDR3 is CASSLGPGQGYNEQFF. The CDR3 region has the DNA TGTGCCAGCAGCTTAGGCCCGGGACAGGGTTACAATGAGCAGTTCTTC. The chain links TRBV13 to TRBJ2-1, with 9 bases that match TRBD1. The CDR3 runs 16 residues. The trim removed 0 bases at V and 4 bases at J, leaving 4 bases unmatched. Germline V gene data show CDR1 as PRHDT and CDR2 as FYEKMQ (reference sequence). The full variable domain, with the rest looked up from reference TRBV13 and TRBJ2-1, is AAGVIQSPRHLIKEKRETATLKCYPIPRHDTVYWYQQGPGQDPQFLISFYEKMQSDKGSIPDRFSAQQFSDYHSELNMSSLELGDSALYFCASSLGPGQGYNEQFFGPGTRLTVL.

J is TRBJ2-1 and V is TRBV13, with D hard to call. Per the germline V gene, CDR1 is PRHDT and CDR2 is FYEKMQ (reference sequence). The CDR3 covers 13 residues. Trimming cost V 5 bases and J 2 bases, with 7 bases left between them. CDR3 sequence reads: CASSALTYNEQFF. The CDR3 nucleotides read TGTGCCAGCAGCGCGCTTACCTACAATGAGCAGTTCTTC.

As concerns this clonotype: An end of the junction differs from the germline gene, which may be a read error. The V and J genes are TRBV7-3 and TRBJ2-7, with D perhaps matching TRBD1 or TRBD2 (6 bases each). CDR3 length: 15 amino acids. Germline V gives CDR1 SGHTA, CDR2 FQGTGA. The CDR3 sequence: CASSLIGGGGYEQYF. In DNA, the CDR3 is TGTGCCAGCAGTTTAATAGGTGGAGGGGGCTACGAGCAGTACTTC.

The chain carries TRBV15 and TRBJ2-4, with TRBD1 as a possible D gene (5 bases). The V gene lost 3 bases and the J gene lost 6 bases, with 15 bases spanning the gap. The CDR3 has 15 residues. Germline lookup yields CDR1 LNHNV and CDR2 YYDKDF (reference sequence). The CDR3 here is CATSSPSEGVNIQYF. In nucleotides, the CDR3 is TGTGCCACCAGCAGCCCCTCCGAAGGGGTAAACATTCAGTACTTC.

The J gene is TRBJ1-2, the V gene TRBV11-3, with 7 bases aligning to TRBD1. Per germline, CDR1 SGHNT and CDR2 YENEEA. The V and J ends lost 0 bases and 2 bases, in that order; junction bases with no gene match: 0. The CDR3 loop spans 14 amino acids. The CDR3 protein is CASSLETGNYGYTF. DNA for the CDR3: TGTGCCAGCAGCTTAGAGACAGGGAACTATGGCTACACCTTC. Filled out from reference TRBV11-3 and TRBJ1-2, the complete variable domain reads EAGVVQSPRYKIIEKKQPVAFWCNPISGHNTLYWYLQNLGQGPELLIRYENEEAVDDSQLPKDRFSAERLKGVDSTLKIQPAELGDSAVYLCASSLETGNYGYTFGSGTRLTVV.

This clonotype was observed many times. The V call is TRBV7-2, the J call TRBJ2-7; 10 bases are shared with TRBD1. This CDR3 comprises 13 residues. Germline lookup yields CDR1 SGHTA and CDR2 FQGNSA. Trimming at V came to 5 bases and at J to 4 bases, leaving 2 bases not matched to a gene. CDR3 sequence reads: CASSRQGAYEQYF. The CDR3 region has the DNA TGTGCCAGCAGCCGACAGGGGGCGTACGAGCAGTACTTC.

The gene calls are TRBV9 and TRBJ2-4, with D possibly being TRBD1 (5 bases). The V gene's germline CDR1 is SGDLS and CDR2 YYNGEE. Trimming shortened V by 3 bases and J by 1 base, and 8 bases separated the two germline ends. The CDR3 sequence is 14 residues long. The chain's CDR3 is CASSATEAKNIQYF. The CDR3 DNA reads TGTGCCAGCAGCGCGACAGAGGCCAAAAACATTCAGTACTTC.

As for this clonotype: A clone one base away is much larger, so this may be a read error. The chain links TRBV28 to TRBJ2-7; D not resolved. The CDR3 totals 14 residues. Per germline, CDR1 MDHEN and CDR2 SYDVKM. CDR3 sequence: CASRQAGNSYEKYF. The CDR3 DNA reads TGTGCCAGCCGCCAAGCTGGGAATAGCTACGAGAAGTACTTC.

This chain uses TRBV20-1 with TRBJ2-1; possible D gene TRBD2, 5 bases. V gave up 7 bases and J gave up 5 bases, with 9 bases separating them. This CDR3 has 11 residues. Germline assignment: CDR1 DFQATT and CDR2 SNEGSKA (reference sequence). The CDR3 nucleotides are TGCAGTGAGGACTCTAACAATGAGCAGTTCTTC. It is translated as CSEDSNNEQFF.

The V gene is TRBV7-2, the J gene TRBJ2-1, with 14 bases aligning to TRBD2. Germline lookup yields CDR1 SGHTA and CDR2 FQGNSA. Losses at the gene ends were 5 bases for V and 1 base for J; bases not matched to a gene: 10. This CDR3 comprises 19 residues. This CDR3 is CASSPWTSGRLVSYNEQFF. The CDR3 nucleotides are TGTGCCAGCAGCCCGTGGACTAGCGGGAGGCTGGTTTCCTACAATGAGCAGTTCTTC.

The V call is TRBV15, the J call TRBJ2-7, with 8 nucleotides matching TRBD1. The germline V gene has CDR1 LNHNV and CDR2 YYDKDF (reference sequence). Losses at the gene ends were 3 bases for V and 4 bases for J; bases not matched to a gene: 2. The CDR3 loop spans 13 amino acids. CDR3 protein: CATSRDRVYEQYF. The CDR3 DNA reads TGTGCCACCAGCAGGGACAGGGTGTACGAGCAGTACTTC.

This clonotype was counted between two and nine times. The V and J genes are TRBV7-9 and TRBJ2-1, with 11 positions matching TRBD2. The germline CDR1 and CDR2 sequences are SEHNR and FQNEAQ (reference sequence). The J segment lost 8 bases and the V segment lost 1 base, leaving 4 bases of the junction unmatched. The CDR3 runs to 15 residues. The CDR3 here is CASSLDLAGGHEQFF. The CDR3 coding sequence is TGTGCCAGCAGCTTAGACCTAGCGGGAGGTCATGAGCAGTTCTTC. Drawing the rest from reference TRBV7-9 and TRBJ2-1, the complete variable domain is DTGVSQNPRHKITKRGQNVTFRCDPISEHNRLYWYRQTLGQGPEFLTYFQNEAQLEKSRLLSDRFSAERPKGSFSTLEIQRTEQGDSAMYLCASSLDLAGGHEQFFGPGTRLTVL.

This clonotype was picked up a small number of times. The chain combines TRBV29-1 with TRBJ1-1, with 7 bases lining up with TRBD1. Looked up from germline, CDR1 is SQVTM and CDR2 is ANQGSEA. CDR3 length equals 14 residues. Trimming removed 6 bases from V and 3 bases from J; junction bases left unmatched: 10. The CDR3 DNA reads as TGCAGCGTGGTAGGACAGGTTGCGGACACTGAAGCTTTCTTT. Protein: CSVVGQVADTEAFF.

This sequence joins TRBV6-5 and TRBJ2-1, with 9 bases fitting TRBD2. This CDR3 spans 15 amino acids. In germline, CDR1 is MNHEY, CDR2 SVGAGI. The V and J ends lost 4 bases and 0 bases, in that order; junction bases with no gene match: 1. CDR3 amino acids: CASSSSGASYNEQFF. Written as DNA, the CDR3 is TGTGCCAGCAGTTCTAGCGGGGCCTCCTACAATGAGCAGTTCTTC.

This clonotype has more than one count but fewer than ten. This chain uses TRBV20-1 with TRBJ2-2; no clear D gene. Trimming cost V 2 bases and J 3 bases, with 10 bases left between them. The germline CDR1 and CDR2 sequences are DFQATT and SNEGSKA (reference sequence). CDR3 length: 14 residues. As DNA, the CDR3 is TGCAGTGCTAGACAACCGGATTACACCGGGGAGCTGTTTTTT. Encoded protein: CSARQPDYTGELFF.

This clonotype was picked up many times. V usage is TRBV15 and J usage is TRBJ2-5, with D unresolved. CDR3 length: 13 amino acids. V lost 8 bases and J 2 bases, leaving 12 bases between the germline ends. CDR1 is LNHNV and CDR2 is YYDKDF in the germline V gene (reference sequence). The chain's CDR3 is CATARTVQETQYF. The DNA of the CDR3 is TGTGCCACCGCACGGACGGTACAAGAGACCCAGTACTTC.

Here the CDR3 reads CSASGLSVEGYTF. The CDR3 DNA is TGCAGTGCTAGCGGGCTTAGTGTCGAGGGCTACACCTTC. This chain connects TRBV20-1 to TRBJ1-2, with D unclear. The CDR3 is 13 residues long. From germline, CDR1 is DFQATT and CDR2 SNEGSKA (reference sequence). V gave up 3 bases and J gave up 8 bases, with 16 bases separating them.

Only a few counts were recorded for this clonotype. This sequence joins TRBV20-1 and TRBJ2-5; D not resolved. The end of the DNA is better explained by TRBJ2-1, so the J call may be wrong. The CDR3 is 13 amino acids. Germline CDR1 reads DFQATT; CDR2 reads SNEGSKA (reference sequence). CDR3 sequence: CSARAPWGNEQFF. In DNA, the CDR3 is TGCAGTGCTAGAGCCCCGTGGGGCAATGAGCAGTTCTTC.

The chain is built from TRBV7-8 and TRBJ2-5, with a tentative D call TRBD2 (5 bases). This CDR3 has 17 amino acids. Germline-derived CDR1 and CDR2 are SGHVS and FQNEAQ. V lost 1 base and J lost 1, with 16 bases in between. CDR3 in DNA: TGTGCCAGCAGCTTAGACCCCGTTGGGAGCGGCCAAGAGACCCAGTACTTC. Its translation: CASSLDPVGSGQETQYF.

The CDR3 DNA reads as TGTGCCAGCAGCTTGAGCCGGGACAGGGTAACCTACGAGCAGTACTTC. This sequence encodes CASSLSRDRVTYEQYF. This chain links TRBV5-6 with TRBJ2-7, with 9 nucleotides matching TRBD1. CDR3 size: 16 residues. Germline trimming cut 1 base from V and 2 bases from J; bases unmatched to any gene: 7. Per the germline V gene, CDR1 is SGHDT and CDR2 is YYEEEE.

The J gene is TRBJ2-7, the V gene TRBV20-1; D is possibly TRBD2 (5 bases). Germline-derived CDR1 and CDR2 are DFQATT and SNEGSKA (reference sequence). V dropped 4 bases and J dropped 4 bases, with 17 bases sitting between them. The CDR3 extends over 14 amino acids. The CDR3 coding sequence is TGCAGTGCTATAAGAATTACTAGTATGTACGAGCAGTACTTC. This gives the protein CSAIRITSMYEQYF.

This clonotype was recorded a few times. The chain combines TRBV6-5 with TRBJ2-3; D might be TRBD1 (6 bases). Trimming shortened V by 2 bases and J by 0 bases, and 18 bases separated the two germline ends. Germline-derived CDR1 and CDR2 are MNHEY and SVGAGI. The CDR3 length is 18 residues. The CDR3 spells CASSYHFETGSSTDTQYF. The DNA of the CDR3 is TGTGCCAGCAGTTACCACTTTGAGACAGGCTCTAGCACAGATACGCAGTATTTT.

The chain joins TRBV11-3 to TRBJ2-5; D not certain. The J call is doubtful: the DNA matches TRBJ2-7 better. The germline V gene has CDR1 SGHNT and CDR2 YENEEA. This CDR3 is 13 amino acids long. The CDR3 coding sequence is TGTGCCAGCAGCTTAAGACAAGGCAACGAGCAGTACTTC. This translates into CASSLRQGNEQYF.